The sequence of this T cell receptor beta chain was determined in a study of T cells in Graves' hyperthyroidism and ophthalmopathy. In this sample, this clonotype turned up many times. One end of the junction does not line up with germline, which may come from a read error. This CDR3 has 14 amino acids. Germline V gene lookup returns CDR1 SSHAT and CDR2 FNYEAQ (reference sequence). RNA transcripts yielded amplified TCR beta CDR3 regions. The HTBI primer set served for first-round RT-PCR of the TCR CDR3. TCRdb fed the multiplex PCR reads into MiXCR, producing one record per CDR3 protein. The sample contains about 570,000 distinct CDR3 sequences, about half of which appear only once.

The source material was peripheral blood or thyroid tissue (not recorded which). The chain couples TRBV7-7 to TRBJ2-5; the match to TRBD1 covers 8 bases. This TCR derives from an adult woman with Graves' disease, either hyperthyroidism or ophthalmopathy (not recorded which). The CDR3 reads CASSRTGREETQYF. In DNA form, the CDR3 reads TGTGCTAGCAGCCGGACAGGGCGGGAAGAGACCCAGTACTTC.